The entry that follows covers one T cell receptor beta chain sequence. DNA input for the unsorted PBMC replicate PCRs was 250 to 350 ng, some 31,000 T cell genomes. The protocol was immunoSEQ multiplex PCR, while the TCRdb copy is restricted to in-frame clones and leaves out a portion. The sample contains about half a million clones, about 85% of which appear only once. Healthy and HIV-negative, the adult donors had no recent acute infections or vaccinations. All donors were Caucasian adults living in Nashville, Tennessee. This entry is derived from a study of shared clonotypes between healthy human individuals. The V end was cut by 4 bases, the J end by 7 bases, with 11 bases between. The CDR3 covers 13 residues. Germline CDR1 SGHRS, CDR2 YFSETQ.

This rearrangement joins TRBV5-1 to TRBJ2-2, with D maybe TRBD1 (5 bases). This sequence was found in a woman between 40 and 55 years old in good health. Some clones in this sample may be carry-over from other donors' samples. The specimen was PBMCs. In nucleotides, the CDR3 is TGCGCCAGCAGCCCCCAGGGCTACGGGGAGCTGTTTTTT. As protein: CASSPQGYGELFF.